Described below is a single T cell receptor beta chain sequence and its context. Assay used: immunoSEQ multiplex PCR; TCRdb lists only in-frame clones, some missing. The table lists 300,000 to 400,000 clones, about 85% of them singletons. These data come from a study of Ad26.COV2.S vaccination and SARS-CoV-2 variants. Germline V lookup: CDR1 SGHTA, CDR2 FQGTGA. The CDR3 extends over 16 amino acids. V shed 3 bases and J shed 0 bases, with 14 bases lying between them. Documented treatment: 15 to 20 received Ad26.COV2.S at low or high dose, single or two shots; roughly 5 received placebo; per-sample allocation not given. Each sample was drawn 63 days after the first injection (of vaccine or placebo).

This rearrangement joins TRBV7-3 to TRBJ1-1; D remains unclear. The source material was peripheral blood, sampled in a trial of Ad26.COV2.S vaccine versus placebo. This clonotype was obtained from a person aged 18-60 years who received the Ad26.COV2.S COVID-19 vaccine or a placebo. The CDR3 DNA is TGTGCCAGCAGCTTTGCGGGGAGACATATGAACACTGAAGCTTTCTTT. Protein product: CASSFAGRHMNTEAFF.